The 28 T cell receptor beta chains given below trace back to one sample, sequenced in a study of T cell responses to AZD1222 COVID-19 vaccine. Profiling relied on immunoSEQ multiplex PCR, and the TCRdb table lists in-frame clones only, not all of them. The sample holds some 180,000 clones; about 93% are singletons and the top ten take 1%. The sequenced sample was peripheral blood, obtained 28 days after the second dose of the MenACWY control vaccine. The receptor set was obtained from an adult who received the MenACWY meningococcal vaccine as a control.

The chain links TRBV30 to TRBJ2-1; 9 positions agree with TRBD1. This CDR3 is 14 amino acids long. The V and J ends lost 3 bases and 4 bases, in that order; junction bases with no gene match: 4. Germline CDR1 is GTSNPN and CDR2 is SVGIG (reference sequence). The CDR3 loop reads CAWRGTGRYNEQFF. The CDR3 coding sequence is TGTGCCTGGAGGGGGACAGGGAGGTACAATGAGCAGTTCTTC.

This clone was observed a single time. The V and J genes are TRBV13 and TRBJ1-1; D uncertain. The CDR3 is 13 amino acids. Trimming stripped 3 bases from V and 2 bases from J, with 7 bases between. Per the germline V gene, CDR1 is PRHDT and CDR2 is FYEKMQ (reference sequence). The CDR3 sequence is CASSLGLNTEAFF. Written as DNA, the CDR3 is TGTGCCAGCAGCTTGGGTCTAAACACTGAAGCTTTCTTT.

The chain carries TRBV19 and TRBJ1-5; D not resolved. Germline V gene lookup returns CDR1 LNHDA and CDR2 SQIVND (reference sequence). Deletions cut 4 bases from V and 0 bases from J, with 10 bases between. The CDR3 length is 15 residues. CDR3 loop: CASSTYRGSNQPQHF. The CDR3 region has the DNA TGTGCCAGTAGTACGTACCGCGGTAGCAATCAGCCCCAGCATTTT.

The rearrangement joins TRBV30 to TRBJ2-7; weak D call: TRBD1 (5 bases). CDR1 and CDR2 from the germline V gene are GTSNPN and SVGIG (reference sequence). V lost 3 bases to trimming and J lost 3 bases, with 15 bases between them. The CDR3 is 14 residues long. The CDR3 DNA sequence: TGTGCCTGGAGCCTGGATGACAGTTACTACGAGCAGTACTTC. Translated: CAWSLDDSYYEQYF.

CDR3 in DNA: TGTGCCAGCAGCCAACTGCAGGGTTCACCCCTCCACTTT. This gives the protein CASSQLQGSPLHF. This rearrangement joins TRBV14 to TRBJ1-6, with D maybe TRBD1 (5 bases). Between the trimmed V and J ends, which lost 2 bases and 9 bases, there was a span of 8 bases. Germline CDR1 is SGHDN and CDR2 is FVKESK. CDR3 size: 13 residues.

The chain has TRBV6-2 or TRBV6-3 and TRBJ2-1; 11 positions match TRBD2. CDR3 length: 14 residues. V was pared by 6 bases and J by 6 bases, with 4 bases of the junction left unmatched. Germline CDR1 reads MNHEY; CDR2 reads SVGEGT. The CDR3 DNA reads TGTGCCAGCAGCCGTAGCGGGGGGGGCAATGAGCAGTTCTTC. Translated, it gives CASSRSGGGNEQFF.

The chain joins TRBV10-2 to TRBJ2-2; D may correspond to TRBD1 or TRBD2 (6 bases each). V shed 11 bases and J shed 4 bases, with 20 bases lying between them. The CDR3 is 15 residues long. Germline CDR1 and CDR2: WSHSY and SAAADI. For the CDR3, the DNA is TGCGCCGCTTCCACGGGGGCCGATGGCACCGGGGAGCTGTTTTTT. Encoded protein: CAASTGADGTGELFF.

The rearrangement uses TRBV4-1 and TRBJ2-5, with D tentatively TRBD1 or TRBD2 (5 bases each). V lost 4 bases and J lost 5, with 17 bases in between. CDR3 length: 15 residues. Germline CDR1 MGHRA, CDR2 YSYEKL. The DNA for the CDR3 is TGCGCCAGCAGCCTCGGGATAGGGACCGGGGAGACCCAGTACTTC. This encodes CASSLGIGTGETQYF.

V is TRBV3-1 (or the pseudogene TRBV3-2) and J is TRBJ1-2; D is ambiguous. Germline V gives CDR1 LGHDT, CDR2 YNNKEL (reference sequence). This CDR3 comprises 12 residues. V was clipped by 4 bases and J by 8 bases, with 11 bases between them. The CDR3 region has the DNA TGTGCCAGCAGCCCCGGACTGGGGGGCTACACCTTC. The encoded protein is CASSPGLGGYTF.

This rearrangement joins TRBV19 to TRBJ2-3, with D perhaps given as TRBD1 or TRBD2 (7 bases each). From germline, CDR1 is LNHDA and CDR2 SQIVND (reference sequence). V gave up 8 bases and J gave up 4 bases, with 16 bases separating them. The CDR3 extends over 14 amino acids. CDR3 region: CASAGGAVADTQYF. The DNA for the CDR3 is TGTGCCAGTGCAGGGGGGGCCGTTGCAGATACGCAGTATTTT.

CDR3: CASSLIGAAGTDTQYF. The CDR3 nucleotides are TGCGCCAGCAGCTTGATCGGTGCGGCTGGCACAGATACGCAGTATTTT. V and J are TRBV5-1 and TRBJ2-3; D uncertain. This CDR3 contains 16 residues. V lost 1 base, J lost 1 base, and 13 bases lay in between. The germline gives CDR1 SGHRS, CDR2 YFSETQ.

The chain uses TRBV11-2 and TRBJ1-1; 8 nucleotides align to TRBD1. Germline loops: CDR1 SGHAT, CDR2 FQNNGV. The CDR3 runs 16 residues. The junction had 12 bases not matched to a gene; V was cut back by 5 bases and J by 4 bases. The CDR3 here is CASSQNTGGMSTEAFF. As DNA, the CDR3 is TGTGCCAGCAGCCAGAATACAGGGGGAATGAGCACTGAAGCTTTCTTT.

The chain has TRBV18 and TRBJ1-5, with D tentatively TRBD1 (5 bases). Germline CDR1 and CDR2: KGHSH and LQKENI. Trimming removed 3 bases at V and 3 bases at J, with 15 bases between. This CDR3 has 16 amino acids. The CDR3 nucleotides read TGTGCCAGCTCACCTTACACCGGGACCGTCAATCAGCCCCAGCATTTT. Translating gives CASSPYTGTVNQPQHF.

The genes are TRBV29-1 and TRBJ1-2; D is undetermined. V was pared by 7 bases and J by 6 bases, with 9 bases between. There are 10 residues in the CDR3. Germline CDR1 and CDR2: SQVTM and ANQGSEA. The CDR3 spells CSAWTDGYTF. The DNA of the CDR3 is TGCAGCGCCTGGACGGATGGCTACACCTTC.

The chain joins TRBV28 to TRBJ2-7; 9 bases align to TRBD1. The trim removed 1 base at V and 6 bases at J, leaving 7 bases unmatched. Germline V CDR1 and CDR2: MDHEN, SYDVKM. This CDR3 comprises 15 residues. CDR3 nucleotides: TGTGCCAGCAGTTTATCCCGACAGGGGGGGGGCGAGCAGTACTTC. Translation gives CASSLSRQGGGEQYF.

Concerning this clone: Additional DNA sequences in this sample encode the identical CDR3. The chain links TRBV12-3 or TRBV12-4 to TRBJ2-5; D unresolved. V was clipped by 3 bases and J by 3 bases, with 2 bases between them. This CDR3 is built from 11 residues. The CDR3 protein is CASSLEETQYF. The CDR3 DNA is TGTGCCAGCAGTTTGGAAGAGACCCAGTACTTC.

This CDR3 reads CASSPQGAKAEAFF. The CDR3 DNA is TGTGCCAGCAGTCCGCAGGGGGCGAAAGCTGAAGCTTTCTTT. The V gene is TRBV5-5, the J gene TRBJ1-1, with 8 bases aligning to TRBD1. The CDR3 has 14 amino acids. The junction had 9 bases not matched to a gene; V was cut back by 5 bases and J by 6 bases. Per the germline V gene, CDR1 is SGHKS and CDR2 is YYEKEE (reference sequence).

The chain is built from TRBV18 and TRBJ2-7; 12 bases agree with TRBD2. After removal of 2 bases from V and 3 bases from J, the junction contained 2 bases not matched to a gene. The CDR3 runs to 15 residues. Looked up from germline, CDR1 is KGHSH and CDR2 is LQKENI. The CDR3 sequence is CASSPRLAGDYEQYF. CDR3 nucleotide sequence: TGTGCCAGCTCACCAAGACTAGCGGGGGACTACGAGCAGTACTTC.

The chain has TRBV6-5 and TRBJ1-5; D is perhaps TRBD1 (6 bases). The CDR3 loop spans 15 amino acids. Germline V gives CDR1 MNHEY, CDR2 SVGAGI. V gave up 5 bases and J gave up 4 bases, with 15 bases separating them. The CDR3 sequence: CASSINGQKNQPQHF. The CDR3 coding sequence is TGTGCCAGCAGTATCAACGGACAGAAAAATCAGCCCCAGCATTTT.

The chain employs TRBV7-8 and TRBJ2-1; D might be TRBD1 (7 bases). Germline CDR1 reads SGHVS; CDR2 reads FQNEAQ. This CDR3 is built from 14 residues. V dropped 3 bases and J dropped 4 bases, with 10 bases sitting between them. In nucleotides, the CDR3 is TGTGCCAGCAGCTTTTCAGGGGGGTACAATGAGCAGTTCTTC. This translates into CASSFSGGYNEQFF.

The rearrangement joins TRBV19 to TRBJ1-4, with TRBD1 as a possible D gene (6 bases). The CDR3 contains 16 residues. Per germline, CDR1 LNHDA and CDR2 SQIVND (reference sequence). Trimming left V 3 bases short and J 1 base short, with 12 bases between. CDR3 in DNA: TGTGCCAGTAGTATTGGACAGAGGGTAACTAATGAAAAACTGTTTTTT. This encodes CASSIGQRVTNEKLFF.

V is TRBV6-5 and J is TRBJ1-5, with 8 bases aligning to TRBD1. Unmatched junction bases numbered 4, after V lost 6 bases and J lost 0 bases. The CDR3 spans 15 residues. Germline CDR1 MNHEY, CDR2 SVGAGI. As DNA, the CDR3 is TGTGCCAGCAGCCAGCAGGGGGCTAGCAATCAGCCCCAGCATTTT. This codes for CASSQQGASNQPQHF.

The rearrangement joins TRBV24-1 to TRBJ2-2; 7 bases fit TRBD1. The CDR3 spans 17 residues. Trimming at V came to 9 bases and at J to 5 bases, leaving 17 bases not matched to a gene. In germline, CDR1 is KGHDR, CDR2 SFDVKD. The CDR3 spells CATSSGGSPKGTGELFF. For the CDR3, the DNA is TGTGCCACCTCTTCAGGGGGATCCCCTAAGGGGACCGGGGAGCTGTTTTTT.

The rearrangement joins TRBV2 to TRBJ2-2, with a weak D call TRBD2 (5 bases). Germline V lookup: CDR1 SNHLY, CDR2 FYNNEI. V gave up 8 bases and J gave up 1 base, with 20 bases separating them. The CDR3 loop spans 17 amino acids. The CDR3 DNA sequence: TGTGCCAGCCGACGTGCGGGTGGGCTTATGAACACCGGGGAGCTGTTTTTT. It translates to CASRRAGGLMNTGELFF.

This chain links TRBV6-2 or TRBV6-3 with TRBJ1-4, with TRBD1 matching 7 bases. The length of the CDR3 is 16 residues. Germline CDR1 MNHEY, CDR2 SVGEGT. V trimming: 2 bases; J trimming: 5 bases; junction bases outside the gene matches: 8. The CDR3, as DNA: TGTGCCAGCAGTTACCAACTGACAGGGCCCAATGAAAAACTGTTTTTT. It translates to CASSYQLTGPNEKLFF.

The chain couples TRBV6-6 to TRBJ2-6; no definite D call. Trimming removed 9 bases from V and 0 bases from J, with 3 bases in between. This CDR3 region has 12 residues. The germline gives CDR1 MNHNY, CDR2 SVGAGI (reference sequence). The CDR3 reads CASGSGANVLTF. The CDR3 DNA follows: TGTGCCAGTGGCTCTGGGGCCAACGTCCTGACTTTC.

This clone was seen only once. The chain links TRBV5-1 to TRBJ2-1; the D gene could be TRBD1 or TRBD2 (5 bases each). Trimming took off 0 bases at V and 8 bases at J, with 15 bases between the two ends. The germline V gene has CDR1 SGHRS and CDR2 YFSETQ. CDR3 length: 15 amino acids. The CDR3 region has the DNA TGCGCCAGCAGCTTGGTTCCGGGGACCCGGGATGAGCAGTTCTTC. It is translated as CASSLVPGTRDEQFF.

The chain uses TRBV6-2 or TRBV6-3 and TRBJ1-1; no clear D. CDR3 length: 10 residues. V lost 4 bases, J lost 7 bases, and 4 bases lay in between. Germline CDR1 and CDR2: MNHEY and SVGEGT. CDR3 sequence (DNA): TGTGCCAGCAGTTCCCGTGAAGCTTTCTTT. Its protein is CASSSREAFF.